The 10 T cell receptor beta chains below come from one sample, sequenced in a study of blood T cells in healthy people across ages. Next came a second PCR, run for roughly 6 to 11 cycles, which used a sample-barcoded 5' primer along with a J-beta primer mix. Each CDR3 protein is one row after TCRdb ran MiXCR on the 5' RACE reads. Among 1.5 million or so distinct CDR3 sequences listed, roughly two fifths were seen once. Input material: blood. These receptor sequences come from a woman younger than 30 in good health.

This chain uses TRBV5-1 with TRBJ1-2; D is ambiguous. Germline-derived CDR1 and CDR2 are SGHRS and YFSETQ. CDR3 length: 16 residues. The V end was cut by 5 bases, the J end by 1 base, with 18 bases between. The CDR3 region has the DNA TGCGCCAGCAGTACCGGACCGCAGGAACTTAACTATGGCTACACCTTC. Amino acids: CASSTGPQELNYGYTF.

This clonotype was seen a handful of times. This sequence joins TRBV9 and TRBJ1-2; D is ambiguous. Germline V CDR1 and CDR2: SGDLS, YYNGEE. The CDR3 length is 15 residues. V dropped 3 bases and J dropped 3 bases, with 15 bases sitting between them. CDR3 sequence: CASSGGEGLYYGYTF. CDR3 sequence (DNA): TGTGCCAGCAGCGGGGGTGAGGGTCTGTACTATGGCTACACCTTC.

About this clonotype itself: A read error is possible here, since a much larger clone lies one base away. The chain carries TRBV7-2 and TRBJ2-1; TRBD2 matches 10 bases. The length of the CDR3 is 16 residues. The junction had 14 bases not matched to a gene; V was cut back by 4 bases and J by 11 bases. CDR1 and CDR2 (germline): SGHTA, FQGNSA. CDR3 protein: CASSYQAGGPRNKQFF. The CDR3 region has the DNA TGTGCCAGCAGCTACCAAGCGGGAGGGCCTCGGAATAAGCAGTTCTTC.

CDR3 nucleotide sequence: TGTGCCAGCAGCTTAATAGATCTCCAAGAGACCCAGTACTTC. It specifies CASSLIDLQETQYF. The chain couples TRBV7-9 to TRBJ2-5; D not certain. Germline V gene data show CDR1 as SEHNR and CDR2 as FQNEAQ (reference sequence). CDR3 length: 14 amino acids. Between the trimmed V and J ends, which lost 2 bases and 1 base, there was a span of 8 bases.

This clonotype appeared a few times. This chain links TRBV7-9 with TRBJ2-7; D remains ambiguous. The CDR3 covers 14 residues. The germline gives CDR1 SEHNR, CDR2 FQNEAQ (reference sequence). V lost 1 base and J 2 bases, leaving 9 bases between the germline ends. DNA of the CDR3: TGTGCCAGCAGCTTAGAACTCACAACCTACGAGCAGTACTTC. This encodes CASSLELTTYEQYF.

This clonotype was seen a handful of times. The J gene is TRBJ1-5, the V gene TRBV12-3 or TRBV12-4; 11 bases are shared with TRBD1. Trimming removed 5 bases from V and 3 bases from J; junction bases left unmatched: 6. There are 16 residues in the CDR3. CDR3 sequence reads: CASSPEDRGPNQPQHF. CDR3 DNA: TGTGCCAGCAGTCCAGAGGACAGGGGGCCCAATCAGCCCCAGCATTTT.

The genes are TRBV28 and TRBJ1-1, with a possible D match to TRBD1 (5 bases). V was pared by 4 bases and J by 5 bases, with 11 bases between. Looked up from germline, CDR1 is MDHEN and CDR2 is SYDVKM. The CDR3 spans 13 residues. The DNA for the CDR3 is TGTGCCAGCAGTTCCGTCAGGGTGACTGAAGCTTTCTTT. Translation: CASSSVRVTEAFF.

The V and J genes are TRBV11-2 and TRBJ2-1; the match to TRBD2 covers 8 bases. CDR1 is SGHAT, CDR2 FQNNGV, per germline. J was trimmed by 7 bases and V by 1 base; bases with no gene match: 9. This CDR3 is built from 16 residues. CDR3 amino acids: CASSLAGGPVGNEQFF. The DNA for the CDR3 is TGTGCCAGCAGCTTAGCGGGAGGGCCGGTTGGGAATGAGCAGTTCTTC.

This clonotype has only a few counts. This chain uses TRBV28 with TRBJ2-1; D may be TRBD1 (5 bases). The end of the DNA fits TRBJ2-7 better, so the J call may be wrong. This CDR3 is 15 amino acids long. In germline, CDR1 is MDHEN, CDR2 SYDVKM. The CDR3 sequence is CASSLAGISYNEQYF. The CDR3 bases are TGTGCCAGCAGTTTAGCAGGGATTTCCTACAATGAGCAGTACTTC.

This clonotype was observed at least ten times. J is TRBJ2-7 and V is TRBV29-1; 8 bases align to TRBD2. The V gene's germline CDR1 is SQVTM and CDR2 ANQGSEA. The J segment lost 0 bases and the V segment lost 7 bases, leaving 5 bases of the junction unmatched. The CDR3 loop spans 13 amino acids. DNA of the CDR3: TGCAGCGCTAGCGGGTTCGCCTCCTACGAGCAGTACTTC. This codes for CSASGFASYEQYF.